The source of this TCR beta chain is a study of blood T cells in healthy people across ages. Notes on the study in general: A conclusive naive versus antigen-experienced comparison was prevented by the unsorted PBMCs. The recorded TCR beta diversity per million T cells decreased in a roughly linear manner with age.

V lost 0 bases and J 7 bases, leaving 12 bases between the germline ends. CDR1 and CDR2 from the germline V gene are DFQATT and SNEGSKA (reference sequence). This CDR3 region has 13 residues. This clonotype was recorded many times. Its antigen is as yet unknown. Individuals who donated were healthy Caucasians from Russia aged roughly 6 to 90. A minimum of 5 micrograms of total RNA was extracted per sample. PCR was performed a second time for 7 to 11 cycles using a sample-barcoded 5' primer and a J-beta primer mix. Each CDR3 protein is one row after TCRdb ran MiXCR on the 5' RACE reads. Among 1.4 million to 1.5 million distinct CDR3 sequences listed, roughly 40% were seen once.

The sample comprised blood. The chain couples TRBV20-1 to TRBJ1-1; the D gene is possibly TRBD1 (5 bases). The clonotype comes from a woman between 18 and 29 years old in good health. As DNA, the CDR3 is TGCAGTGCTAGAGACCGGACATACGGTGAAGCTTTCTTT. The encoded protein is CSARDRTYGEAFF.